These 10 T cell receptor beta chains were all obtained from the same sample, sequenced in a study of breast tumors, draining lymph nodes, adjacent tissues. TCRdb reanalysed the multiplex PCR reads using MiXCR and keeps one entry per CDR3 protein. The profile shows over 200,000 distinct CDR3 sequences, around 34% of them singletons. Breast cancer patients provided tissue from their axillary draining lymph nodes. The sample taken for sequencing was axillary lymph node tissue. The receptor source for this set is a female donor with breast cancer. Some clones in this sample may be carry-over from other donors' samples.

This clonotype was observed a handful of times. The chain links TRBV6-5 to TRBJ1-2; 8 bases map to TRBD1. The CDR3 loop spans 15 amino acids. Germline V gene lookup returns CDR1 MNHEY and CDR2 SVGAGI. V lost 6 bases, J lost 4 bases, and 10 bases stayed unmatched. The CDR3 here is CASRPGQGPAYGYTF. The CDR3 region has the DNA TGTGCCAGCAGGCCCGGACAGGGTCCGGCCTATGGCTACACCTTC.

This clonotype was counted ten times or more. CDR3 protein: CSAREARWTSGSYNEQFF. CDR3 DNA: TGCAGTGCTAGAGAAGCCAGATGGACTAGCGGGAGCTACAATGAGCAGTTCTTC. V is TRBV20-1 and J is TRBJ2-1; 13 bases fit TRBD2. This CDR3 contains 18 residues. Per the germline V gene, CDR1 is DFQATT and CDR2 is SNEGSKA (reference sequence). The V gene end was trimmed by 0 bases and the J gene end by 3 bases; junction bases not matched to a gene: 8.

As to this clonotype: A read error may produce the germline difference seen at one junction end. The chain links TRBV20-1 to TRBJ2-1, with TRBD2 matching 9 bases. CDR1 and CDR2 from the germline V gene are DFQATT and SNEGSKA (reference sequence). The CDR3 totals 14 residues. In nucleotides, the CDR3 is TGCAGTGCTAGAGGACTAGCGGTCTACACTGAGCAGTTCTTC. This translates into CSARGLAVYTEQFF.

This clonotype was seen many times. The gene calls are TRBV7-2 and TRBJ1-5; D uncertain. V shed 1 base and J shed 13 bases, with 11 bases lying between them. The CDR3 loop spans 12 amino acids. Germline values: CDR1 SGHTA, CDR2 FQGNSA. The CDR3 DNA reads as TGTGCCAGCAGCTTAGGAGCCCGGTCGCAGCATTTT. Amino acids: CASSLGARSQHF.

As regards this clonotype: Compared with germline, one end of the junction differs, possibly owing to a read error. The chain joins TRBV2 to TRBJ2-6; 9 nucleotides align to TRBD1. Germline CDR1 and CDR2: SNHLY and FYNNEI. The CDR3 loop spans 14 amino acids. The chain's CDR3 is CASSPRTGDNVLTF. As DNA, the CDR3 is TGTGCCAGCAGCCCTCGGACAGGGGACAACGTCCTGACTTTC.

The chain carries TRBV6-2 or TRBV6-3 and TRBJ2-3; D possibly corresponds to TRBD2 (6 bases). CDR3 length: 16 residues. Per the germline V gene, CDR1 is MNHEY and CDR2 is SVGEGT. The V and J ends lost 0 bases and 2 bases respectively, with 12 bases between them. The CDR3 nucleotides read TGTGCCAGCAGTTACTCGTCTGCGGGATCCACAGATACGCAGTATTTT. Protein: CASSYSSAGSTDTQYF.

This clonotype came up many times. J is TRBJ1-6 and V is TRBV20-1, with a possible D match to TRBD1 (5 bases). The CDR3 has 13 amino acids. V lost 6 bases and J lost 9, with 15 bases in between. Germline V gene sequence: CDR1 DFQATT, CDR2 SNEGSKA (reference sequence). In DNA, the CDR3 is TGCAGTGCGCGAGGGGTCCAGGGTTCACCCCTCCACTTT. Translation gives CSARGVQGSPLHF.

A word on this clonotype: This may stem from a read error, because a much larger clone lies one nucleotide away. The CDR3 end shows no conserved phenylalanine or tryptophan, and so a read error is likely. The chain links TRBV7-7 to TRBJ2-5; 10 bases fit TRBD1. The V gene's germline CDR1 is SSHAT and CDR2 FNYEAQ (reference sequence). The CDR3 extends over 14 amino acids. CDR3 region: CASSPGTGEETQYL. The DNA of the CDR3 is TGTGCTAGCAGCCCAGGGACAGGGGAAGAGACCCAGTACCTC.

The genes are TRBV5-1 and TRBJ2-4, with 9 nucleotides matching TRBD1. CDR1 SGHRS and CDR2 YFSETQ come from the germline V gene. CDR3 length: 14 residues. V lost 4 bases, J lost 8 bases, and 7 bases stayed unmatched. Here the CDR3 DNA reads TGCGCCAGCAGCCCCGGGACAGGGATCGACATTCAGTACTTC. It yields the protein CASSPGTGIDIQYF.

At least ten counts were recorded for this clonotype. One end of the junction does not line up with germline, which may come from a read error. The CDR3 region is CTTAVFHEQFF. CDR3 in DNA: TGTACCACCGCCGTTTTTCATGAGCAGTTCTTC. This chain joins TRBV24-1 and TRBJ2-1; the D is unclear. The CDR3 totals 11 residues. The germline V gene encodes CDR1 KGHDR and CDR2 SFDVKD.